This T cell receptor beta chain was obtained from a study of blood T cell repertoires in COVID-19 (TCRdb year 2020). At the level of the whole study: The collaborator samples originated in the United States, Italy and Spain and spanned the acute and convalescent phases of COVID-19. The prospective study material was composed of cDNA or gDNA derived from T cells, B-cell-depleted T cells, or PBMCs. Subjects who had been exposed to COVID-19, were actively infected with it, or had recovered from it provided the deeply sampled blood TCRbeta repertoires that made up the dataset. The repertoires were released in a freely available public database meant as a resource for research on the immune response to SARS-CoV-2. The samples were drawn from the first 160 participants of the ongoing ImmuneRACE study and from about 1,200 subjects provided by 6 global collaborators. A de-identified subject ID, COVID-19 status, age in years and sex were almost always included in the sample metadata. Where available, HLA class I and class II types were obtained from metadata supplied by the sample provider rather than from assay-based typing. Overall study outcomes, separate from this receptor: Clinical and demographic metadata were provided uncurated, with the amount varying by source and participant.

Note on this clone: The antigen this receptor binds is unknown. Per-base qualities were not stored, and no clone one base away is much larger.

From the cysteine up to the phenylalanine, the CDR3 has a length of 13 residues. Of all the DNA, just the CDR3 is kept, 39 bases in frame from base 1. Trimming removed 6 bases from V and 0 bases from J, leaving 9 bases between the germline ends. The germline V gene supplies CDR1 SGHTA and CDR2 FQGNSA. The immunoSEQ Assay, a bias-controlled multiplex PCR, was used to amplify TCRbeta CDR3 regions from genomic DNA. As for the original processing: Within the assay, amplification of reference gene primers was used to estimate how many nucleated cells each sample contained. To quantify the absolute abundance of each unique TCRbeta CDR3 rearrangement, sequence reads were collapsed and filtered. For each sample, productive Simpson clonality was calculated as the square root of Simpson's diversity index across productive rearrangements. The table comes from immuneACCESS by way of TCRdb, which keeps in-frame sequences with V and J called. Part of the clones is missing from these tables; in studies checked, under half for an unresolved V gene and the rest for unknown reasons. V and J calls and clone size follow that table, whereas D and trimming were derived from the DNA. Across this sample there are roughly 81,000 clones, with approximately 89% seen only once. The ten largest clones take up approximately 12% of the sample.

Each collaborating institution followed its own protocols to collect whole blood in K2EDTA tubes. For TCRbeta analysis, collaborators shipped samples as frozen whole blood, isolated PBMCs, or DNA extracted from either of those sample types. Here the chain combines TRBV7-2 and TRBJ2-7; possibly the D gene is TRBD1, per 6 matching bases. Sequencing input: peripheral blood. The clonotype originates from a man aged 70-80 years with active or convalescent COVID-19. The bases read TGTGCCAGCAGACAGGGCTCCTCCTACGAGCAGTACTTC. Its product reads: CASRQGSSYEQYF.